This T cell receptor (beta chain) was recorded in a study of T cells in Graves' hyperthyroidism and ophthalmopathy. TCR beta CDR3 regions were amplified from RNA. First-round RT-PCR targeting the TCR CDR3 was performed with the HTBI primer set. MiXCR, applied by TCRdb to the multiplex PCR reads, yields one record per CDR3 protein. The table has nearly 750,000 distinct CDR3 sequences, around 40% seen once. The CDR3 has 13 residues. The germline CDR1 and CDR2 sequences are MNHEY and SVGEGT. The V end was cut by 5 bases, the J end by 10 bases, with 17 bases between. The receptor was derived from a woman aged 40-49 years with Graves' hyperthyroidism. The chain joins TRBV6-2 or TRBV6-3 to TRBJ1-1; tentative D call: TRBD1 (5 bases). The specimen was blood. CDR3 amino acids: CASSLGLAAVAFF. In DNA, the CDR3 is TGTGCCAGCAGTCTGGGGCTTGCCGCTGTAGCTTTCTTT.